This entry concerns a single T cell receptor (beta chain). Its antigen is unknown. No clone much larger than this one lies a single base away; base qualities are absent. The data stem from a study of T cell repertoires in cytomegalovirus infection (dated by TCRdb to 2018 to 2020). Regarding the research as a whole: Donor HLA type was relevant to the analysis, as public TCR beta signatures indicated carriage of CMV infection together with the matching HLA type. Paper-wide results and their limitations: Cumulative frequency of public TCR beta family members discriminated carriers of CMV infection plus the relevant HLA type in this cohort and an independent roughly 330-donor cohort. In the ex vivo response, HLA-C-restricted CMV-specific TCR beta clonotypes were dominant, and in two of eight donors the single most frequent clonotype came from this HLA-C-restricted group.

Sequencing instrument: Illumina HiSeq 1500. TCRdb applied fastp at Q25 and MiXCR to the public reads, then kept only in-frame beta chains. Entries that share a CDR3 protein sequence are merged under the most common genes and DNA. Present in this sample are about 260,000 distinct CDR3 sequences, roughly an eighth of which were seen just once. The ten most abundant clones make up roughly 8.9% of the sample. Via the germline V gene (reference sequence), CDR1 is DFQATT and CDR2 SNEGSKA. Taken from cysteine to phenylalanine, the CDR3 has 15 residues. Only CDR3 DNA remains: 45 bases, in frame from the first base. Trimming at the junction amounts to 6 bases on V and 2 bases on J, and the germline ends lie 17 bases apart.

The sample was PBMCs. The sequence links TRBV20-1 to TRBJ2-1, with a weak D call of TRBD2 (5 bases match). The sequence derives from a human donor in good health (CMV status not recorded). Some clones in this sample may be carry-over from other donors' samples. CDR3 loop: CSAPSGLAPYNEQFF. DNA sequence: TGCAGTGCCCCGAGTGGCCTAGCCCCCTACAATGAGCAGTTCTTC.